This T cell receptor beta chain was documented in a study of CD8 T cells in ankylosing spondylitis listed by TCRdb under 2017. Regarding the research as a whole: T cell receptor beta repertoires were profiled in healthy donors and ankylosing spondylitis patients so that disease-linked TCR variants could be found. The full study cohort was made up of about 25 ankylosing spondylitis patients and more than 90 healthy donors. Peripheral blood was sampled, and synovial fluid was additionally collected from ankylosing spondylitis patients. Paper-wide results and their limitations: The disease-linked clones showed a CD8+ phenotype and occurred at relatively low frequencies in peripheral blood. The disease-linked clones were reported to be significantly enriched in matched synovial fluid samples from ankylosing spondylitis patients. Some motif variants were previously reported in synovial fluid and blood of reactive arthritis patients, suggesting common disease-initiation mechanisms. A TCR beta motif made up of several highly homologous amino acid variants appeared to be characteristic of blood from ankylosing spondylitis patients.

Sequenced using an Illumina HiSeq 2500. Quantitative 5'-RACE with molecular barcodes was the method used to prepare the TCR beta libraries. The study's processing was this. To identify disease-linked TCR variants, a new computational method was used, one built on a probabilistic model of VDJ rearrangement. In TCRdb, the public reads were trimmed at Q25 with fastp and aligned with MiXCR, with productive beta chains retained. All rows with the same CDR3 protein become a single entry with the most common DNA and genes. TCRdb assigned the V and J calls; the authors' analysis was not used. For this sample the table gives fewer than 400,000 distinct CDR3 sequences, of which roughly 8% were detected only once. Just over 14% of the sample rests with the top ten. The germline V gene yields MRHNA for CDR1 and SNTAGT for CDR2. Trimming at the junction amounts to 7 bases on V and 8 bases on J, and the germline ends lie 15 bases apart. From the cysteine up to the phenylalanine, the CDR3 has a length of 13 residues. Here the CDR3 DNA is all that survives: 39 bases in frame from base 1.

Concerning this clonotype: Its antigen specificity is not known. Base qualities are not recorded, but no much larger clone differs from it by a single base.

This sequence uses TRBV6-4 and TRBJ2-1, with a tentative D gene TRBD2 over 5 matching bases. The receptor comes from a male donor with ankylosing spondylitis. The sample taken for sequencing was blood, either unsorted or a sorted T cell fraction (not recorded which). The CDR3 reads CASNRGVSDEQFF. The DNA sequence follows: TGTGCCAGCAATCGGGGAGTTTCCGATGAGCAGTTCTTC.